The next 5 T cell receptor beta chains were all read from a single sample in a study of CD8 T cells in ankylosing spondylitis. General observations from the study: Within ankylosing spondylitis blood, a TCR beta motif made up of roughly eight highly homologous variants appeared to be characteristic.

MiXCR was run by TCRdb on the 5' RACE reads, yielding one entry per CDR3 protein. The sample holds fewer than 750,000 distinct CDR3 sequences; over 15% are singletons and the top ten take about a fifth. These TCRs are of unknown antigen specificity. The sample was blood, either unsorted or a sorted T cell fraction (not recorded which). The origin of the receptors is a male donor with ankylosing spondylitis.

The chain uses TRBV5-5 and TRBJ2-1; D may be TRBD2 (5 bases). The V gene lost 4 bases and the J gene lost 15 bases, with 17 bases spanning the gap. The CDR3 sequence is 12 residues long. Looked up from germline, CDR1 is SGHKS and CDR2 is YYEKEE (reference sequence). The CDR3 sequence: CASSSDRGPLFF. The CDR3, as DNA: TGTGCCAGCAGCAGTGACCGCGGGCCTCTGTTCTTC.

The gene calls are TRBV7-2 and TRBJ1-5; D might be TRBD1 (5 bases). The V gene lost 3 bases and the J gene lost 2 bases, with 11 bases spanning the gap. The CDR3 has 15 residues. Germline CDR1 is SGHTA and CDR2 is FQGNSA. CDR3 protein: CASSFRGEGNQPQHF. The CDR3 DNA reads as TGTGCCAGCAGCTTCAGAGGGGAAGGCAATCAGCCCCAGCATTTT.

The sample holds a few counts of this clonotype. The gene calls are TRBV11-2 and TRBJ2-5, with D possibly TRBD1 on 5 matching bases. V lost 4 bases and J lost 3, with 12 bases in between. CDR1 is SGHAT and CDR2 is FQNNGV in the germline V gene. The length of the CDR3 is 14 residues. The CDR3 sequence: CASSSRVPKETQYF. The CDR3 DNA reads as TGTGCCAGCAGCTCCAGGGTCCCGAAAGAGACCCAGTACTTC.

This sequence joins TRBV6-2 or TRBV6-3 and TRBJ1-5, with D possibly matching TRBD1 (6 bases). Per the germline V gene, CDR1 is MNHEY and CDR2 is SVGEGT. This CDR3 contains 15 residues. V was pared by 7 bases and J by 2 bases, with 15 bases between. The CDR3 sequence: CASTEGGTGNQPQHF. CDR3 sequence (DNA): TGTGCCAGCACCGAAGGGGGGACGGGCAATCAGCCCCAGCATTTT.

The chain carries TRBV2 and TRBJ2-6; D could derive from TRBD1 or TRBD2 (6 bases each). V lost 2 bases, J lost 0 bases, and 11 bases lay in between. The V gene's germline CDR1 is SNHLY and CDR2 FYNNEI. The CDR3 is made up of 17 amino acids. DNA of the CDR3: TGTGCCAGCAGTGAACGAGGGGGACTCTCTGGGGCCAACGTCCTGACTTTC. Amino acid sequence: CASSERGGLSGANVLTF.